The entry that follows covers one T cell receptor beta chain sequence. This sample is drawn from a study of T cell changes during pregnancy in multiple sclerosis. The method was immunoSEQ multiplex PCR; TCRdb's version includes in-frame clones alone and lacks a portion of them. The sample has about 81,000 clones; just under 95% are singletons. V gave up 4 bases and J gave up 5 bases, with 18 bases separating them. Germline V gene sequence: CDR1 SGHRS, CDR2 YFSETQ. CDR3 length: 15 amino acids. V and J are TRBV5-1 and TRBJ1-2; no clear D. This receptor was identified in a female donor in good health, enrolled as a control in a pregnancy study. Sequencing was performed on peripheral blood, taken in the third trimester of pregnancy. The CDR3 nucleotides read TGCGCCAGCAGCCAGAATGCGAGACTCCTTTATGGCTACACCTTC. Translation: CASSQNARLLYGYTF.